This T cell receptor (beta chain) was obtained from a study of cytomegalovirus exposure and HLA in healthy donors. Study-level background: It was reported in a later analysis that the 120 validation repertoires used the same platform as the approximately 690 first-cohort repertoires.

Regarding the study as a whole: It was found in a later analysis that first-cohort TCR clusters tended to co-occur in the 120 validation repertoires.

Germline assignment: CDR1 SGDLS and CDR2 YYNGEE. The CDR3 spans 14 residues. With 3 bases removed from V and 4 bases from J, the gap between germline ends came to 13 bases. Separate from the roughly 700-subject first cohort was the roughly 120-subject validation cohort, to which the donors belonged. Profiling relied on immunoSEQ multiplex PCR, and the TCRdb table lists in-frame clones only, not all of them. Among 100,000 to 120,000 clones listed, approximately 90% were seen once. Concerning this clone: What it binds is not known.

The sample was PBMCs. The origin of this receptor is a woman aged 18 to 35 in good health and CMV-seropositive. This rearrangement joins TRBV9 to TRBJ1-2, with D possibly being TRBD1 (6 bases). The CDR3 nucleotides are TGTGCCAGCAGCGCCGGACAGAGCCTCTATGGCTACACCTTC. Amino acid sequence: CASSAGQSLYGYTF. The full variable domain, completed using reference TRBV9 and TRBJ1-2, is DSGVTQTPKHLITATGQRVTLRCSPRSGDLSVYWYQQSLDQGLQFLIQYYNGEERAKGNILERFSAQQFPDLHSELNLSSLELGDSALYFCASSAGQSLYGYTFGSGTRLTVV.